These 18 T cell receptor beta chains share one sample of origin, sequenced in a study of blood T cell repertoires in COVID-19. Clones were read by immunoSEQ multiplex PCR, and TCRdb kept only the in-frame ones, dropping some. The table lists roughly 310,000 clones, 88% of them singletons, with 3% to 4% in the top ten. The material sequenced was peripheral blood. These receptors were collected from a woman aged 50 to 60 with active or convalescent COVID-19.

This rearrangement joins TRBV4-1 to TRBJ2-1; a possible D gene is TRBD1 (6 bases). This CDR3 region has 17 residues. Germline V lookup: CDR1 MGHRA, CDR2 YSYEKL. V lost 0 bases and J 2 bases, leaving 14 bases between the germline ends. This CDR3 reads CASSQDHRRGTYNEQFF. The DNA of the CDR3 is TGCGCCAGCAGCCAAGATCACCGCAGGGGTACCTACAATGAGCAGTTCTTC.

This clone has just one count. The chain couples TRBV5-4 to TRBJ2-1; D is perhaps TRBD2 (6 bases). Germline V gene data show CDR1 as SGHNT and CDR2 as YYREEE (reference sequence). The V end was cut by 4 bases, the J end by 0 bases, with 14 bases between. The CDR3 totals 16 residues. CDR3 bases: TGTGCCAGCAGCCCAACCCCGGGGGACTCCTACAATGAGCAGTTCTTC. Its protein is CASSPTPGDSYNEQFF.

This rearrangement joins TRBV5-1 to TRBJ2-7, with a possible D match to TRBD1 (6 bases). The germline V gene has CDR1 SGHRS and CDR2 YFSETQ. Trimming left V 4 bases short and J 5 bases short, with 10 bases between. The CDR3 runs 12 residues. Here the CDR3 reads CASSRTGNEQYF. In DNA form, the CDR3 reads TGCGCCAGCAGCCGTACAGGGAACGAGCAGTACTTC.

The chain couples TRBV6-5 to TRBJ1-1; 7 nucleotides align to TRBD1. Germline V lookup: CDR1 MNHEY, CDR2 SVGAGI. Germline trimming cut 6 bases from V and 3 bases from J; bases unmatched to any gene: 4. The CDR3 extends over 13 amino acids. In nucleotides, the CDR3 is TGTGCCAGCAGCAGGGGGTGGGACACTGAAGCTTTCTTT. This gives the protein CASSRGWDTEAFF.

This clone was seen a single time. This chain joins TRBV5-4 and TRBJ2-1; TRBD1 is a possible D gene (6 bases). CDR1 and CDR2 from the germline V gene are SGHNT and YYREEE (reference sequence). V was clipped by 2 bases and J by 4 bases, with 13 bases between them. The CDR3 covers 15 residues. The CDR3 DNA is TGTGCCAGCAGCTTAGGGGGAGAGGTATACAATGAGCAGTTCTTC. Amino acid sequence: CASSLGGEVYNEQFF.

The table lists this clone with a count of one. The chain couples TRBV30 to TRBJ1-5; tentative D call: TRBD1 (6 bases). V was shortened by 1 base and J by 4 bases, with 17 bases between the two germline ends. Per germline, CDR1 GTSNPN and CDR2 SVGIG (reference sequence). CDR3 length: 16 amino acids. CDR3 amino acids: CAWSGTQGTKNQPQHF. The CDR3 coding sequence is TGTGCCTGGAGTGGGACCCAGGGGACCAAAAATCAGCCCCAGCATTTT.

V is TRBV27 and J is TRBJ2-7; TRBD1 might be the D (6 bases). Germline V gene sequence: CDR1 MNHEY, CDR2 SMNVEV (reference sequence). CDR3 size: 13 residues. V lost 8 bases and J 2 bases, leaving 13 bases between the germline ends. The chain's CDR3 is CASLETGTYEQYF. The CDR3 bases are TGTGCCAGCCTTGAAACAGGGACCTACGAGCAGTACTTC.

The V gene is TRBV5-5, the J gene TRBJ2-3; a weak D match, TRBD2 (5 bases). The V end lost 3 bases, the J end lost 2 bases, and 10 bases lay between the germline ends. Germline V gives CDR1 SGHKS, CDR2 YYEKEE (reference sequence). The CDR3 length is 14 residues. In DNA, the CDR3 is TGTGCCAGCAGCTCACAGCGGATCACAGATACGCAGTATTTT. Translation: CASSSQRITDTQYF.

The chain couples TRBV9 to TRBJ1-1; TRBD1 is a possible D gene (6 bases). With 3 bases removed from V and 1 base from J, the gap between germline ends came to 10 bases. The CDR3 runs 14 residues. Germline V gene sequence: CDR1 SGDLS, CDR2 YYNGEE. CDR3 sequence: CASSARGQNTEAFF. In DNA, the CDR3 is TGTGCCAGCAGCGCGAGGGGACAGAACACTGAAGCTTTCTTT.

This chain joins TRBV27 and TRBJ2-6, with a tentative D call TRBD2 (5 bases). The CDR3 has 14 amino acids. Germline lookup yields CDR1 MNHEY and CDR2 SMNVEV (reference sequence). Trimming removed 6 bases at V and 1 base at J, with 7 bases between. CDR3 sequence reads: CASREGSGANVLTF. The CDR3 DNA follows: TGTGCCAGCAGAGAGGGTTCTGGGGCCAACGTCCTGACTTTC.

The rearrangement joins TRBV9 to TRBJ2-2, with D possibly TRBD1 on 6 matching bases. Germline CDR1 reads SGDLS; CDR2 reads YYNGEE. V gave up 1 base and J gave up 4 bases, with 20 bases separating them. The CDR3 sequence is 18 residues long. DNA of the CDR3: TGTGCCAGCAGCGTATACTGGGGGCAGGGAGATACCACCGGGGAGCTGTTTTTT. Its translation is CASSVYWGQGDTTGELFF.

In this sample, this clone turned up a few times. The chain combines TRBV15 with TRBJ1-5; D unresolved. CDR3 length equals 15 residues. Trimming removed 0 bases at V and 6 bases at J, with 12 bases between. Per germline, CDR1 LNHNV and CDR2 YYDKDF (reference sequence). In DNA, the CDR3 is TGTGCCACCAGCAGAGATAGAGGGTTCGGTCAGCCCCAGCATTTT. It encodes CATSRDRGFGQPQHF.

The chain links TRBV7-2 to TRBJ2-1, with 9 bases aligning to TRBD2. V lost 5 bases to trimming and J lost 4 bases; unmatched junction nucleotides: 9. Germline V lookup: CDR1 SGHTA, CDR2 FQGNSA. The CDR3 contains 16 residues. This CDR3 is CASSPKGLAVYNEQFF. In nucleotides, the CDR3 is TGTGCCAGCAGCCCGAAGGGACTAGCAGTATACAATGAGCAGTTCTTC.

This rearrangement joins TRBV9 to TRBJ2-5; the D is unclear. Germline CDR1 is SGDLS and CDR2 is YYNGEE. There are 12 residues in the CDR3. V was clipped by 6 bases and J by 3 bases, with 9 bases between them. The DNA of the CDR3 is TGTGCCAGCATTAGATCCGAAGAGACCCAGTACTTC. Its translation is CASIRSEETQYF.

The chain employs TRBV30 and TRBJ2-1; 9 bases map to TRBD2. Germline assignment: CDR1 GTSNPN and CDR2 SVGIG (reference sequence). The CDR3 sequence is 16 residues long. V dropped 1 base and J dropped 3; count of bases not matched to a gene: 7. In nucleotides, the CDR3 is TGTGCCTGGAGTGGAAGTCTAGCGGGGATCTACAATGAGCAGTTCTTC. Protein sequence: CAWSGSLAGIYNEQFF.

V and J are TRBV30 and TRBJ2-2; 7 bases align to TRBD1. Germline CDR1 reads GTSNPN; CDR2 reads SVGIG (reference sequence). J was trimmed by 6 bases and V by 1 base; bases with no gene match: 8. The CDR3 extends over 15 amino acids. CDR3 DNA sequence: TGTGCCTGGAGTGCCGGGACAGCAGAATCCGGGGAGCTGTTTTTT. Translation gives CAWSAGTAESGELFF.

This clone appeared a single time. J is TRBJ2-7 and V is TRBV6-2 or TRBV6-3; the D gene is possibly TRBD2 (6 bases). The V end lost 6 bases, the J end lost 6 bases, and 18 bases lay between the germline ends. The CDR3 runs 14 residues. Per the germline V gene, CDR1 is MNHEY and CDR2 is SVGEGT. CDR3 region: CASSRPAPGGEQYF. Written as DNA, the CDR3 is TGTGCCAGCAGCCGTCCAGCCCCCGGGGGCGAGCAGTACTTC.

V is TRBV6-5 and J is TRBJ1-2; a possible D gene is TRBD1 (6 bases). Germline CDR1 reads MNHEY; CDR2 reads SVGAGI. The ends were cut back, 2 bases at V and 4 bases at J, with 17 bases in the middle. The CDR3 contains 16 residues. The CDR3: CASSYPIQGRGYGYTF. The CDR3 nucleotides are TGTGCCAGCAGTTACCCAATACAGGGAAGGGGCTATGGCTACACCTTC.